A single T cell receptor beta chain is shown here with its context. The record originates from a study of blood T cell repertoires in COVID-19. The wider study: Recovered participants had two consecutive negative NP/OP PCR tests, healthcare professional clearance, or symptom resolution. Sites in the United States, Italy and Spain provided acute and convalescent COVID-19 samples.

The germline V and J ends were trimmed by 1 base and 2 bases, with 9 bases remaining between them. Per germline, CDR1 SEHNR and CDR2 FQNEAQ (reference sequence). The CDR3 totals 14 residues. The assay was immunoSEQ multiplex PCR, and TCRdb's table has in-frame clones only and misses some. This table has 300,000 to 450,000 clones, around 87% appearing once. The sequence derives from a man in his forties in a cohort exposed to, infected with or recovered from COVID-19 (not recorded which). The chain couples TRBV7-9 to TRBJ2-7; D is possibly TRBD2 (6 bases). Sequencing input: PBMCs or T cells enriched from blood (not recorded which). The CDR3 coding sequence is TGTGCCAGCAGCTTAGAGGGGAGGACCTACGAGCAGTACTTC. This sequence encodes CASSLEGRTYEQYF.